The 5 T cell receptor beta chains presented below share a single source sample, sequenced in a study of cytomegalovirus exposure and HLA in healthy donors. This PCR relied on a set of 60 Vbeta primers and 13 Jbeta primers. Profiled with immunoSEQ multiplex PCR; TCRdb holds only in-frame clones, not every one. Of approximately 150,000 clones in the sample, approximately 76% were seen once. Sample: PBMCs. These receptors were taken from a woman aged 18-29 years in good health and CMV-seropositive.

There are a few counts of this clone. The chain is built from TRBV7-2 and TRBJ2-5; perhaps TRBD1 as D (5 bases). Per germline, CDR1 SGHTA and CDR2 FQGNSA. This CDR3 is built from 15 residues. Trimming removed 1 base from V and 5 bases from J, with 14 bases in between. The CDR3 nucleotides are TGTGCCAGCAGCTTAGGGGTCCAGGGTGACGAGACCCAGTACTTC. Translating it yields CASSLGVQGDETQYF.

This chain links TRBV7-3 with TRBJ2-1, with 7 nucleotides matching TRBD2. V gave up 5 bases and J gave up 12 bases; unmatched junction bases: 10. Germline lookup yields CDR1 SGHTA and CDR2 FQGTGA. The CDR3 has 13 residues. The CDR3 protein is CASSRGGGSTQFF. CDR3 DNA sequence: TGTGCCAGCAGCAGAGGCGGCGGGAGCACGCAGTTCTTC.

The chain recombines TRBV6-6 with TRBJ1-1, with TRBD1 matching over 8 bases. Looked up from germline, CDR1 is MNHNY and CDR2 is SVGAGI (reference sequence). The J segment lost 5 bases and the V segment lost 1 base, leaving 3 bases of the junction unmatched. This CDR3 has 14 amino acids. DNA for the CDR3: TGTGCCAGCAGTTACTTTGACAGGGGTACTGAAGCTTTCTTT. It encodes CASSYFDRGTEAFF.

This chain connects TRBV10-2 to TRBJ1-1; D is undetermined. The CDR3 loop spans 12 amino acids. The V end was cut by 2 bases, the J end by 4 bases, with 5 bases between. CDR1 WSHSY and CDR2 SAAADI come from the germline V gene. CDR3 region: CASSEGRTEAFF. In DNA, the CDR3 is TGCGCCAGCAGTGAGGGGCGCACTGAAGCTTTCTTT.

Worth noting for this clone: A junction end diverges from the germline sequence, so it may reflect a read error. V gene TRBV7-7 combines with J gene TRBJ2-1; 7 nucleotides align to TRBD1. The CDR3 sequence is 16 residues long. Looked up from germline, CDR1 is SSHAT and CDR2 is FNYEAQ (reference sequence). The CDR3 DNA reads as TGTGCTAGCAGCCCAGAAAGCCCGGACAGGAAAAATGAGCAGTTCTTC. Its protein is CASSPESPDRKNEQFF. The full variable domain, in which reference TRBV7-7 and TRBJ2-1 provide the parts outside the CDR3, is GAGVSQSPRYKVTKRGQDVTLRCDPISSHATLYWYQQALGQGPEFLTYFNYEAQPDKSGLPSDRFSAERPEGSISTLTIQRTEQRDSAMYRCASSPESPDRKNEQFFGPGTRLTVL.